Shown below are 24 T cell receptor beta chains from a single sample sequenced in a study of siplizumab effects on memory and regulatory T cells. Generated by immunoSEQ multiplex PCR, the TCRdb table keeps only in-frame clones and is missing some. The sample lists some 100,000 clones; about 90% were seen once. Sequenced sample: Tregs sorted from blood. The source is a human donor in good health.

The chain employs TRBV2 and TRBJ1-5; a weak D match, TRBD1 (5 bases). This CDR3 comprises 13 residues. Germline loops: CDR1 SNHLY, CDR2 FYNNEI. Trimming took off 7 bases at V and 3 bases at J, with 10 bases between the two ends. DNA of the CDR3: TGTGCCAGCAAGGGGCAGCCCAATCAGCCCCAGCATTTT. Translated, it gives CASKGQPNQPQHF.

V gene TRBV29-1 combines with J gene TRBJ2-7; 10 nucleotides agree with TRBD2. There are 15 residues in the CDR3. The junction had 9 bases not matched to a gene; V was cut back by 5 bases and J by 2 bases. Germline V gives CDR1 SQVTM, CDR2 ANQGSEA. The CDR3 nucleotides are TGCAGCGTTTCTGTGACTAGCGGGTCGCCCTACGAGCAGTACTTC. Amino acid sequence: CSVSVTSGSPYEQYF.

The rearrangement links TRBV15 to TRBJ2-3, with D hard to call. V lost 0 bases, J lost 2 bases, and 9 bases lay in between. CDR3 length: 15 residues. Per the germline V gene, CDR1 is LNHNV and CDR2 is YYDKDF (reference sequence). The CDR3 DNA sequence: TGTGCCACCAGCAGAGAAGGTGTAGTCACAGATACGCAGTATTTT. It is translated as CATSREGVVTDTQYF.

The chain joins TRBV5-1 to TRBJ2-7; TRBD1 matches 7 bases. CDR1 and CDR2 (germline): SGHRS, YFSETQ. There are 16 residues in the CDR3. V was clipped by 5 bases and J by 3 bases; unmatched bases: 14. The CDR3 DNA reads TGCGCCAGCAGTTTCGGACCCGGGACAGTGGGCTACGAGCAGTACTTC. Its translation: CASSFGPGTVGYEQYF.

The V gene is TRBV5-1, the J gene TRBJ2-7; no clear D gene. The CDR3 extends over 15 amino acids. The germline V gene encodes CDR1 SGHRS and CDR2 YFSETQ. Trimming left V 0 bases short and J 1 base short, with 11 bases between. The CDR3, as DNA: TGCGCCAGCAGCTTGGAGCCAGGAATGTCCTACGAGCAGTACTTC. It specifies CASSLEPGMSYEQYF. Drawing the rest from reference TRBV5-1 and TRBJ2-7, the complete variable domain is KAGVTQTPRYLIKTRGQQVTLSCSPISGHRSVSWYQQTPGQGLQFLFEYFSETQRNKGNFPGRFSGRQFSNSRSEMNVSTLELGDSALYLCASSLEPGMSYEQYFGPGTRLTVT.

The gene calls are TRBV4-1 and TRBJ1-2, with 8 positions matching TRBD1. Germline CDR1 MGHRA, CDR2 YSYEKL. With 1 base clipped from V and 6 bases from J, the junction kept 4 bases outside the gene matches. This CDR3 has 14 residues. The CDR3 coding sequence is TGCGCCAGCAGCCAAGTAGGCAGGGGGCATGGCTACACCTTC. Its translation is CASSQVGRGHGYTF.

The CDR3 region is CASSGDRITDNTEAFF. The CDR3 DNA sequence: TGCGCCAGCAGCGGAGACCGGATCACAGATAACACTGAAGCTTTCTTT. The gene calls are TRBV5-1 and TRBJ1-1; no firm D call. CDR3 length: 16 residues. The V end was cut by 4 bases, the J end by 2 bases, with 18 bases between. From germline, CDR1 is SGHRS and CDR2 YFSETQ. The full variable domain, rest sourced from reference TRBV5-1 and TRBJ1-1, is KAGVTQTPRYLIKTRGQQVTLSCSPISGHRSVSWYQQTPGQGLQFLFEYFSETQRNKGNFPGRFSGRQFSNSRSEMNVSTLELGDSALYLCASSGDRITDNTEAFFGQGTRLTVV.

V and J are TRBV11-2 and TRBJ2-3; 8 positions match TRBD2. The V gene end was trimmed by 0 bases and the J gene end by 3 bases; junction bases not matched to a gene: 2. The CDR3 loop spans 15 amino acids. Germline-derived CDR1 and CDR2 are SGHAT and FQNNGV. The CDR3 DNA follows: TGTGCCAGCAGCTTAGATCGGGGGGGAACAGATACGCAGTATTTT. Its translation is CASSLDRGGTDTQYF.

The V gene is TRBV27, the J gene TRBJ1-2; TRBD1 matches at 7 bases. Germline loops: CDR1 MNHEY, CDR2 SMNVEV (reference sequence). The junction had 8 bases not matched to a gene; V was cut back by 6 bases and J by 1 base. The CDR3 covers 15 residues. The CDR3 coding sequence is TGTGCCAGCAGAGCTTCGACAGGGAGTAACTATGGCTACACCTTC. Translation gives CASRASTGSNYGYTF.

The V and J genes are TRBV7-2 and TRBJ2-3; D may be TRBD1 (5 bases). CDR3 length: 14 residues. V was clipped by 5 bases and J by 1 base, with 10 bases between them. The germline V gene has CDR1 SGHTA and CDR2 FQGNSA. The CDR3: CASSPGWGTDTQYF. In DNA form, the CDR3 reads TGTGCCAGCAGCCCAGGGTGGGGCACAGATACGCAGTATTTT.

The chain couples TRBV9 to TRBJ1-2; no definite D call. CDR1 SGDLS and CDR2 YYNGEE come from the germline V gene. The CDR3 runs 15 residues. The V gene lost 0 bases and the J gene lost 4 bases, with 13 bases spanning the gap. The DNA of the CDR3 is TGTGCCAGCAGCGTAGGGGAGATGAGGTTCTATGGCTACACCTTC. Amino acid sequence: CASSVGEMRFYGYTF.

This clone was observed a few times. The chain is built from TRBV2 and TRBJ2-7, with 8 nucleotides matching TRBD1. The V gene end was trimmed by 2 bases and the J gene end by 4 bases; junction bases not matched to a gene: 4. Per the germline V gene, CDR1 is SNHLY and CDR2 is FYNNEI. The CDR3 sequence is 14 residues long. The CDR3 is CASSEQGATYEQYF. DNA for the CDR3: TGTGCCAGCAGTGAACAGGGGGCGACTTACGAGCAGTACTTC.

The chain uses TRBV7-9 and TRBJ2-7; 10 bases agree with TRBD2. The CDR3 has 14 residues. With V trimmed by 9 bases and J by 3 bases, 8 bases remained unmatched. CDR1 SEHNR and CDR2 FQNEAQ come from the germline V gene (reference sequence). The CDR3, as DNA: TGTGCCAGTCAAAGCACTAGCGGGAACTACGAGCAGTACTTC. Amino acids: CASQSTSGNYEQYF. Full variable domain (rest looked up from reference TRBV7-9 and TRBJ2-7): DTGVSQNPRHKITKRGQNVTFRCDPISEHNRLYWYRQTLGQGPEFLTYFQNEAQLEKSRLLSDRFSAERPKGSFSTLEIQRTEQGDSAMYLCASQSTSGNYEQYFGPGTRLTVT.

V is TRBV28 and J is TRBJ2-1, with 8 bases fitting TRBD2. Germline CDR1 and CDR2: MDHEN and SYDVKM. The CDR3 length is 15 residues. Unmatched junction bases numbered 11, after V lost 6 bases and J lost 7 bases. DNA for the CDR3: TGTGCCAGCAGCCAGAGCGGGAGTAGGGAGAATGAGCAGTTCTTC. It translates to CASSQSGSRENEQFF.

For the CDR3, the DNA is TGTGCCAGCAGCCCAGGGGCAGGCGGGGAGCTGTTTTTT. Its translation: CASSPGAGGELFF. The chain is built from TRBV7-2 and TRBJ2-2; D is perhaps TRBD1 (6 bases). The CDR3 is 13 residues long. The germline CDR1 and CDR2 sequences are SGHTA and FQGNSA. V was shortened by 5 bases and J by 7 bases, with 11 bases between the two germline ends. The entire variable domain, with the rest obtained from reference TRBV7-2 and TRBJ2-2, is as follows: GAGVSQSPSNKVTEKGKDVELRCDPISGHTALYWYRQSLGQGLEFLIYFQGNSAPDKSGLPSDRFSAERTGGSVSTLTIQRTQQEDSAVYLCASSPGAGGELFFGEGSRLTVL.

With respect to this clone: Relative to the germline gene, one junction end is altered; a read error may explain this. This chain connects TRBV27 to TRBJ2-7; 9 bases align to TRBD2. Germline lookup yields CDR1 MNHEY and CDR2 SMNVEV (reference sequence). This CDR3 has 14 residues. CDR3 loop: CASRSASGTSLLLF. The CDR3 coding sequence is TGTGCCAGCAGATCAGCCAGCGGGACTAGCTTATTATTGTTC.

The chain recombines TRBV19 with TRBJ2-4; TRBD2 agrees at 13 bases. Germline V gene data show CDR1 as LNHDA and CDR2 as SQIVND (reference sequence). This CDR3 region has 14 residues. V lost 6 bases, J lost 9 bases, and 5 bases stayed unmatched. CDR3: CASSRTSGSGIQYF. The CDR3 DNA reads TGTGCCAGTAGCCGGACTAGCGGGAGCGGCATTCAGTACTTC. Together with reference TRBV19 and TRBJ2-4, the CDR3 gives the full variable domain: DGGITQSPKYLFRKEGQNVTLSCEQNLNHDAMYWYRQDPGQGLRLIYYSQIVNDFQKGDIAEGYSVSREKKESFPLTVTSAQKNPTAFYLCASSRTSGSGIQYFGAGTRLSVL.

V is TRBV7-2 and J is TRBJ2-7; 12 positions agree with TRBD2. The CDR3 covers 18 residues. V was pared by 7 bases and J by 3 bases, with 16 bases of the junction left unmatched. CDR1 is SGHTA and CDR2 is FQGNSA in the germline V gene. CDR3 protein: CASTRKASGRARYYEQYF. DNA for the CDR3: TGTGCCAGCACCCGGAAGGCTAGCGGGAGGGCCAGGTACTACGAGCAGTACTTC. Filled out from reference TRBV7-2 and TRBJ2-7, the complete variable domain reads GAGVSQSPSNKVTEKGKDVELRCDPISGHTALYWYRQSLGQGLEFLIYFQGNSAPDKSGLPSDRFSAERTGGSVSTLTIQRTQQEDSAVYLCASTRKASGRARYYEQYFGPGTRLTVT.

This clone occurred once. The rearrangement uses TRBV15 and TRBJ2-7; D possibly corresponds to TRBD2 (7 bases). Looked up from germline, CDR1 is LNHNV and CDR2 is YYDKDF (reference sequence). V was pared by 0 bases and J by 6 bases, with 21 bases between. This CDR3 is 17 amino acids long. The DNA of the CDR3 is TGTGCCACCAGCAGAGATCGGGGGCGGCCCAGCGGGGTCGAGCAGTACTTC. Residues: CATSRDRGRPSGVEQYF.

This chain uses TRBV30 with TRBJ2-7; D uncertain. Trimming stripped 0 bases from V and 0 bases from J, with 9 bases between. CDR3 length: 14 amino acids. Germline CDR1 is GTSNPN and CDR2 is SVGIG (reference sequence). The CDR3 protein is CAWSVRPSSYEQYF. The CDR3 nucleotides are TGTGCCTGGAGTGTACGGCCTAGCTCCTACGAGCAGTACTTC.

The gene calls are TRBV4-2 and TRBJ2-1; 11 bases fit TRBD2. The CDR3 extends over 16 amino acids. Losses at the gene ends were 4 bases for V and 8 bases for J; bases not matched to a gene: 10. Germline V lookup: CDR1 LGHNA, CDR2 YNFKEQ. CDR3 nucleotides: TGTGCCAGCAGCCCGCGGACTAGCGGGCCCCCCCATGAGCAGTTCTTC. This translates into CASSPRTSGPPHEQFF.

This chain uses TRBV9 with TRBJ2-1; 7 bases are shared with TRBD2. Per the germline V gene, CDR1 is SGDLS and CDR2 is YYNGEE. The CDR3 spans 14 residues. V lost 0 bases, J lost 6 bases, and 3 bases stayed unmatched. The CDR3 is CASSVGGRANEQFF. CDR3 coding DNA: TGTGCCAGCAGCGTAGGAGGGAGGGCCAATGAGCAGTTCTTC.

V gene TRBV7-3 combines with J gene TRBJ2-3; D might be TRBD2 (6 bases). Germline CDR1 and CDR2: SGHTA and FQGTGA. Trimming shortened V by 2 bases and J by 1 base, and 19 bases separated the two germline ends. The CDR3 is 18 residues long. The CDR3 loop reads CASSLSGRPGLRTDTQYF. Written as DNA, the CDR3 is TGTGCCAGCAGCTTATCAGGCAGGCCGGGACTCCGCACAGATACGCAGTATTTT. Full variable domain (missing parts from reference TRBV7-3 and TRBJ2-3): GAGVSQTPSNKVTEKGKYVELRCDPISGHTALYWYRQSLGQGPEFLIYFQGTGAADDSGLPNDRFFAVRPEGSVSTLKIQRTERGDSAVYLCASSLSGRPGLRTDTQYFGPGTRLTVL.

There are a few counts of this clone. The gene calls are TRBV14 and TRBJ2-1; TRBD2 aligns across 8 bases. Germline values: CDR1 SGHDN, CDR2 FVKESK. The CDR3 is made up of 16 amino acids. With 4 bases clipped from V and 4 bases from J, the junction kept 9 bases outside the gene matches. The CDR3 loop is CASSLSGIPGYNEQFF. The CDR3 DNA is TGTGCCAGCAGCCTTAGCGGGATACCCGGTTACAATGAGCAGTTCTTC. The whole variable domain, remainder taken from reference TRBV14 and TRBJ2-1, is EAGVTQFPSHSVIEKGQTVTLRCDPISGHDNLYWYRRVMGKEIKFLLHFVKESKQDESGMPNNRFLAERTGGTYSTLKVQPAELEDSGVYFCASSLSGIPGYNEQFFGPGTRLTVL.